This T cell receptor (beta chain) came from a study of blood T cell repertoires in COVID-19. Study in general: Sites across the United States, Italy and Spain contributed samples from acute and convalescent COVID-19. PBMCs, B-cell-depleted T cells, or T cells were the source of the cDNA or gDNA that made up the material.

Germline CDR1 reads SGHTA; CDR2 reads FQGTGA. V was pared by 5 bases and J by 9 bases, with 10 bases of the junction left unmatched. CDR3 size: 14 residues. Authors' data handling: How many nucleated cells were present was estimated from reference gene primer amplification. Only in-frame clones appear in the TCRdb table, and some are missing; sequencing was by immunoSEQ multiplex PCR. The DNA was the basis for D and trimming; V, J and clone size are from that table. This sample yields over 85,000 clones, of which around 80% are seen a single time; around 25% belongs to the top ten. The chain has TRBV7-3 and TRBJ2-1; the match to TRBD1 covers 7 bases. This receptor was identified in a man between 60 and 75 years old with acute or convalescent COVID-19. Specimen: peripheral blood. CDR3 sequence reads: CASSVQGVSGEQFF. For the CDR3, the DNA is TGTGCCAGCAGCGTTCAGGGGGTATCTGGTGAGCAGTTCTTC.